One sample yielded the 27 T cell receptor beta chains listed below, sequenced in a study of tumor-infiltrating lymphocytes in primary liver carcinoma. Researchers drew blood RNA from unsorted whole blood and extracted germline DNA as well. Production of TCR beta cDNA used approximately 480 ng total RNA together with a constant-region primer. A slightly modified ARM-PCR protocol with three nested multiplex PCR rounds produced these TCR beta libraries. The study ran its first two PCR rounds for around 10 cycles each, using TRBV1-TRBV30 forward primers and a C-beta reverse primer. TCRdb independently ran MiXCR on the multiplex PCR reads; one entry per CDR3 protein. Of 300,000 to 350,000 distinct CDR3 sequences in the sample, 65% were seen once. Input material: peripheral blood. The source is a man aged 40-49 years with primary liver carcinoma and hepatitis B virus infection.

The chain joins TRBV29-1 to TRBJ2-7; D is ambiguous. The last part of the DNA fits TRBJ2-1 better; the J call may be wrong. This CDR3 is built from 13 residues. The germline CDR1 and CDR2 sequences are SQVTM and ANQGSEA. The CDR3 nucleotides are TGCAGCGTTGGGGTCCCGGCGTCCTACGAGCAGTTCTTC. Protein: CSVGVPASYEQFF.

The CDR3 here is CASRGTGISQPQHF. In DNA form, the CDR3 reads TGTGCCAGCAGAGGGACAGGGATTAGCCAGCCCCAGCATTTT. This chain joins TRBV6-1 and TRBJ1-5; 9 bases are shared with TRBD1. CDR1 is MNHNS and CDR2 is SASEGT in the germline V gene. This CDR3 has 14 amino acids. V dropped 6 bases and J dropped 7; count of bases not matched to a gene: 7.

The chain carries TRBV4-2 and TRBJ2-7, with 7 bases that match TRBD1. Trimming at V came to 9 bases and at J to 3 bases, leaving 14 bases not matched to a gene. Germline CDR1 reads LGHNA; CDR2 reads YNFKEQ. The CDR3 loop spans 15 amino acids. The CDR3 loop reads CARSDRVGDSYEQYF. DNA of the CDR3: TGTGCCAGAAGCGATAGGGTGGGGGACAGCTACGAGCAGTACTTC.

As to this clonotype: One end of the junction does not line up with germline, which may come from a read error. J is TRBJ1-3 and V is TRBV6-5; possible D gene TRBD1, 6 bases. Germline V CDR1 and CDR2: MNHEY, SVGAGI. The CDR3 is made up of 15 amino acids. For the CDR3, the DNA is TGTGCCATCAGTTACTCTAACAGGGCTGGAAACACCATATATTTT. It encodes CAISYSNRAGNTIYF.

Ten or more counts support this clonotype. The J gene is TRBJ1-1, the V gene TRBV6-5; D might be TRBD1 (6 bases). Trimming stripped 4 bases from V and 4 bases from J, with 16 bases between. The CDR3 is made up of 15 amino acids. Germline values: CDR1 MNHEY, CDR2 SVGAGI. The DNA for the CDR3 is TGTGCCAGCAGTTGGGGAGGGGGGACAACCACTGAAGCTTTCTTT. Amino acid sequence: CASSWGGGTTTEAFF.

This clonotype was found once. Relative to the germline gene, one junction end is altered; a read error may explain this. The chain links TRBV12-3 or TRBV12-4 to TRBJ1-5; 7 bases align to TRBD1. The CDR3 runs 15 residues. The CDR3 DNA follows: TGTGCCAGCAGTCCGAGGAGAGGGGGCTCTCAGCCCCGGCATTTT. It yields the protein CASSPRRGGSQPRHF.

This clonotype was observed once. Being one base from a much bigger clone, this may be a read error. The V and J genes are TRBV4-1 and TRBJ1-3, with 7 bases identical to TRBD1. Germline V lookup: CDR1 MGHRA, CDR2 YSYEKL. The CDR3 loop spans 15 amino acids. The CDR3 nucleotides read TGCGCCAGCAGCCGCGGACAGGCTCCTGGAATCACCATATATTTT. This translates into CASSRGQAPGITIYF.

Note on this clonotype: At one end, the junction sequence differs from germline, possibly due to a read error. The chain carries TRBV10-3 and TRBJ1-5; 9 bases align to TRBD1. This CDR3 is 16 amino acids long. Germline-derived CDR1 and CDR2 are ENHRY and SYGVKD. This CDR3 is CTISGGQGAGNQPQHF. Written as DNA, the CDR3 is TGTACCATCAGTGGGGGACAGGGTGCAGGCAATCAACCCCAGCATTTT.

This clonotype was detected ten times or more. The rearrangement links TRBV6-1 to TRBJ2-7; D perhaps matches TRBD2 (5 bases). Germline CDR1 reads MNHNS; CDR2 reads SASEGT. The CDR3 totals 15 residues. The ends were cut back, 7 bases at V and 0 bases at J, with 16 bases in the middle. CDR3 residues: CASTRRGQDSYEQYF. DNA for the CDR3: TGTGCCAGCACGAGGAGAGGGCAGGACTCCTACGAGCAGTACTTC.

With respect to this clonotype: A junction boundary mismatches the germline segment, possibly from a read error. The chain links TRBV11-2 to TRBJ2-1; the match to TRBD2 covers 7 bases. The CDR3 contains 15 residues. CDR1 and CDR2 from the germline V gene are SGHAT and FQNNGV. In DNA, the CDR3 is TGTGACAGCAGTAAGGCGGGAGCGACTTACAATGAGCAGTTCTTC. Its protein is CDSSKAGATYNEQFF.

Regarding this clonotype: A much larger clone differs from this one at a single base, so this may be a read error. The chain uses TRBV4-3 and TRBJ1-4; tentative D call: TRBD1 (5 bases). The V end lost 3 bases, the J end lost 0 bases, and 11 bases lay between the germline ends. Germline values: CDR1 LGHNA, CDR2 YSLEER. The CDR3 covers 16 residues. The CDR3 DNA is TGCGCCAGCAGCCACTGGACGGGGGCAACTAATGAAAAACTGTTTTTT. This codes for CASSHWTGATNEKLFF.

This clonotype was seen a single time. The junction departs from germline at one end; a sequencing error may be responsible. V usage is TRBV11-2 and J usage is TRBJ2-7, with D possibly being TRBD2 (5 bases). CDR1 is SGHAT and CDR2 is FQNNGV in the germline V gene. This CDR3 spans 15 amino acids. CDR3 sequence: CASSFFLASWGEQYF. DNA for the CDR3: TGTGCCAGTAGCTTTTTTTTAGCTAGCTGGGGAGAGCAGTACTTC.

This clonotype was counted between two and nine times. This chain joins TRBV6-5 and TRBJ2-1; TRBD2 aligns across 10 bases. CDR3 length: 14 residues. Per germline, CDR1 MNHEY and CDR2 SVGAGI. The V and J ends lost 6 bases and 8 bases, in that order; junction bases with no gene match: 7. The CDR3 nucleotides read TGTGCCAGCAGCTCTAGCGGGGGAGGACATGAGCAGTTCTTC. Protein: CASSSSGGGHEQFF.

The rearrangement uses TRBV11-2 and TRBJ1-4; weak D call: TRBD1 (5 bases). Trimming took off 5 bases at V and 7 bases at J, with 20 bases between the two ends. The CDR3 is 16 amino acids. The germline V gene encodes CDR1 SGHAT and CDR2 FQNNGV. CDR3 bases: TGTGCCAGCAGCAATCGCCGGCAGGGCAGGATTGAAAAACTGTTTTTT. It is translated as CASSNRRQGRIEKLFF.

As for this clonotype: Its ends do not fully match the called genes, so a read error is possible. The chain has TRBV29-1 and TRBJ1-4; D is ambiguous. Germline loops: CDR1 SQVTM, CDR2 ANQGSEA. The CDR3 has 14 residues. The CDR3 DNA sequence: TGCAGCGTTGGACACGCTGCAACTAATGGAAAACTGTTTTTT. Its translation: CSVGHAATNGKLFF.

This clonotype was counted ten times or more. The rearrangement uses TRBV4-1 and TRBJ2-7; TRBD2 matches at 12 bases. From germline, CDR1 is MGHRA and CDR2 YSYEKL. This CDR3 spans 15 amino acids. J gave up 2 bases and V 1 base, and 0 bases lay outside the gene matches. Here the CDR3 reads CASSQGLAGAYEQYF. In DNA, the CDR3 is TGCGCCAGCAGCCAAGGACTAGCGGGAGCCTACGAGCAGTACTTC.

The sample holds one count of this clonotype. Because the CDR3 is missing its conserved closing phenylalanine or tryptophan, this is likely a read error. The limits of the CDR3 on the DNA are not certain, so only TCRdb's listed CDR3 is given. The chain recombines TRBV11-2 with TRBJ2-7; TRBD1, the table's D call, was not compared with the DNA. Germline V gives CDR1 SGHAT, CDR2 FQNNGV. A total of 14 residues make up the CDR3, ends included. The CDR3 loop reads CASSADRVIYEQYL.

In its sample, this clonotype was seen many times. This chain joins TRBV6-1 and TRBJ1-1; no reliable D call. Germline V gene lookup returns CDR1 MNHNS and CDR2 SASEGT. The CDR3 has 16 residues. V lost 2 bases and J lost 0, with 13 bases in between. The CDR3: CASSETVTLMNTEAFF. Written as DNA, the CDR3 is TGTGCCAGCAGTGAAACGGTTACGCTCATGAACACTGAAGCTTTCTTT.

This clonotype has a single count. Because the CDR3 is missing its conserved closing phenylalanine or tryptophan, this is likely a read error. This rearrangement joins TRBV5-6 to TRBJ2-7; D may be TRBD2 (5 bases). There are 17 residues in the CDR3. Germline V gives CDR1 SGHDT, CDR2 YYEEEE. The CDR3 here is CASNLRALAVSSYEQYL. DNA of the CDR3: TGTGCCAGCAACTTGAGGGCTTTGGCGGTTAGCTCCTACGAGCAGTACCTC.

Turning to this clonotype: A read error may be the cause here, since a much bigger clone is one base away. This chain uses TRBV4-1 with TRBJ1-1, with D unclear. Germline CDR1 reads MGHRA; CDR2 reads YSYEKL. The CDR3 is 14 residues long. The CDR3: CASSHLTENTETFF. The CDR3, as DNA: TGCGCCAGCAGCCATTTGACGGAGAACACTGAAACTTTCTTT.

This clonotype was counted a single time. An end of the junction does not agree with germline; a read error may underlie this. The genes are TRBV11-3 and TRBJ1-1, with D perhaps TRBD1 (5 bases). The CDR3 is 13 residues long. The germline V gene has CDR1 SGHNT and CDR2 YENEEA. CDR3 sequence: CASSYTADTETFF. DNA of the CDR3: TGTGCCAGCAGCTACACAGCGGACACTGAAACTTTCTTT.

This clonotype occurred once. Since a much larger clone is just one base distant, this may be a read error. The CDR3 nucleotides are TGTGCCACCCGCTCGATAGGGGAGGGCGAGCAGTACTTC. Translation gives CATRSIGEGEQYF. This chain links TRBV10-3 with TRBJ2-7; TRBD2 matches 7 bases. CDR3 length equals 13 residues. V gave up 10 bases and J gave up 6 bases; unmatched junction bases: 12. Germline CDR1 and CDR2: ENHRY and SYGVKD.

The chain recombines TRBV6-1 with TRBJ2-4; TRBD2 matches at 13 bases. Germline lookup yields CDR1 MNHNS and CDR2 SASEGT. V lost 9 bases and J lost 11; bases outside the gene matches: 13. The length of the CDR3 is 15 residues. CDR3 sequence reads: CASRNEGLAGSLQYF. The CDR3 DNA is TGTGCCAGTAGAAACGAGGGACTAGCGGGGTCCCTTCAGTACTTC.

Concerning this clonotype: A read error may explain this, as a much larger clone is one base away. The CDR3 protein is CASSSIPPYKQYF. CDR3 nucleotide sequence: TGTGCCAGCAGTTCGATCCCCCCGTACAAGCAGTACTTC. The gene calls are TRBV6-5 and TRBJ2-7; D is unclear. Between the trimmed V and J ends, which lost 4 bases and 8 bases, there was a span of 15 bases. The CDR3 covers 13 residues. Germline lookup yields CDR1 MNHEY and CDR2 SVGAGI.

This clonotype was counted only a few times. Since a much larger clone is just one base distant, this may be a read error. The chain joins TRBV11-2 to TRBJ2-7; D might be TRBD2 (5 bases). From germline, CDR1 is SGHAT and CDR2 FQNNGV. V gave up 5 bases and J gave up 3 bases, with 17 bases separating them. The CDR3 contains 15 residues. The CDR3 loop is CASSLRLVGVYEQYF. The CDR3 coding sequence is TGTGCCAGCAGCCTCCGGCTAGTGGGAGTCTACGAGCAGTACTTC.

Ten or more counts support this clonotype. This chain links TRBV6-5 with TRBJ2-7, with 7 bases matching TRBD2. The CDR3 covers 16 residues. Per germline, CDR1 MNHEY and CDR2 SVGAGI. The ends lost 0 bases at V and 1 base at J; junction bases unmatched: 6. The CDR3 reads CASSYSRTSSSYEQYF. The CDR3 DNA is TGTGCCAGCAGTTACTCGAGGACTAGTTCGTCCTACGAGCAGTACTTC.

Comment on this clonotype: A read error may be the cause here, since a much bigger clone is one base away. The chain uses TRBV6-5 and TRBJ2-7, with a weak D call TRBD2 (5 bases). This CDR3 has 14 amino acids. Germline V gene data show CDR1 as MNHEY and CDR2 as SVGAGI. The CDR3 bases are TGTGCCATCAGTTACTCGGACTCTAACTACGAGCAGTACTTC. Encoded protein: CAISYSDSNYEQYF.